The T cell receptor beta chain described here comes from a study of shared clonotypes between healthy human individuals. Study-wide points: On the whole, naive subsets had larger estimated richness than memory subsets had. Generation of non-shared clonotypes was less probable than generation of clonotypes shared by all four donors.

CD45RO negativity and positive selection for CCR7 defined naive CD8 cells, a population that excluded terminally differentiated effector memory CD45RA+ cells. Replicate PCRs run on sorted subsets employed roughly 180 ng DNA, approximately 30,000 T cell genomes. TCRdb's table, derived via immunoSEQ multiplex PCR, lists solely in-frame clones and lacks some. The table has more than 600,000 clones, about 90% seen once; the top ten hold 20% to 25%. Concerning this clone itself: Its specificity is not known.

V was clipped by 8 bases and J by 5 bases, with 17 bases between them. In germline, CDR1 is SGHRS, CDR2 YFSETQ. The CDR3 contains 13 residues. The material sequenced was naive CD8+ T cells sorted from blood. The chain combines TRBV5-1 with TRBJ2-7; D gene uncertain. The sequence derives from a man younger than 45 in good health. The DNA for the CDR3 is TGCGCCAGTAGTACCCCCACGATAAACGAGCAGTACTTC. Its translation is CASSTPTINEQYF. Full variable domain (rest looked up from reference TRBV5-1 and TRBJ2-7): KAGVTQTPRYLIKTRGQQVTLSCSPISGHRSVSWYQQTPGQGLQFLFEYFSETQRNKGNFPGRFSGRQFSNSRSEMNVSTLELGDSALYLCASSTPTINEQYFGPGTRLTVT.